The sequence of this T cell receptor (beta chain) was determined in a study of shared clonotypes between healthy human individuals. As for the study in general: The donor pool was made up of two women and a few men aged 18 to 49.

Naive CD8 cells, CD45RO-negative and positively selected for CCR7, excluded terminally differentiated effector memory CD45RA+ cells. All of the donors resided in Nashville, Tennessee, and each was a Caucasian adult. The CDR3 covers 14 residues. V was trimmed by 6 bases and J by 4 bases, leaving 15 bases between them. CDR1 is LGHNA and CDR2 is YNFKEQ in the germline V gene. The method was immunoSEQ multiplex PCR; TCRdb's version includes in-frame clones alone and lacks a portion of them. The repertoire includes around 2,000,000 clones, roughly 94% of them detected once, and roughly 1.2% sits in the top ten.

The source of this sequence is a man between 18 and 35 years old in good health. The chain links TRBV4-2 to TRBJ1-2; D may be TRBD1 (5 bases). Material for sequencing was naive CD8+ T cells sorted from blood. This chain's CDR3 is CASRWGEEGYGYTF. CDR3 in DNA: TGTGCCAGCAGGTGGGGGGAAGAGGGCTATGGCTACACCTTC.